These T cell receptor beta chains were read from a single sample in a study of shared T cell receptors in the human thymus. TCRdb keeps only in-frame clones here, not all; method: immunoSEQ multiplex PCR. The data show 630,000 or so clones, with about 87% seen just once and under 0.01% held by the top ten. These records were also assigned to another study, of human thymus T cells.

The specimen sequenced was thymocytes. The receptors shown here come from a boy under two years old with a congenital heart defect. Both conserved end residues are part of each CDR3. The order of the fields is V gene, clone size, J gene, D gene, CDR3 DNA, CDR3 protein. A D gene is named only where the DNA matches it firmly. Clone size is given for some rows only: seen once, a few or many times, or a class if the clone is expanded.

TRBV4-1	-	TRBJ2-5	-	TGCGCCAGCAGCCAAGATCCGGGGGACCAAGAGACCCAGTACTTC	CASSQDPGDQETQYF
TRBV15	few	TRBJ2-7	-	TGTGCCACCCGGAGTGGACAGCCCTACGAGCAGTACTTC	CATRSGQPYEQYF
TRBV5-6	-	TRBJ1-1	-	TGTGCCAGCAGCCCCCGGCCGGACAACCACGACAATGAAGCTTTCTTT	CASSPRPDNHDNEAFF
TRBV28	-	TRBJ2-2	TRBD2	TGTGCCAGCAGTTTTCCCGGTTTAGCGGGGGCACGCACCGGGGAGCTGTTTTTT	CASSFPGLAGARTGELFF
TRBV10-3	few	TRBJ1-2	-	TGTGCCATCAGTGGCAGGAACTATGGCTACACCTTC	CAISGRNYGYTF
TRBV27	once	TRBJ1-2	TRBD1	TGTGCCAGCAGTTTTCGATATAGGGGGCGAGTCTCTCGGAATGGCTACACCTTC	CASSFRYRGRVSRNGYTF
TRBV5-8	-	TRBJ1-3	-	TGTGCCAGCAGTCAAGGACAGAGAAGGGGAAACACCATATATTTT	CASSQGQRRGNTIYF
TRBV18	few	TRBJ2-7	-	TGTGCCAGCTCACCTTCGAAGGAGCCCAAAAGGCAGTACTTC	CASSPSKEPKRQYF
TRBV29-1	-	TRBJ2-5	-	TGCAGCGTTGAAGTGGGGGGATCGGAGACCCAGTACTTC	CSVEVGGSETQYF
TRBV7-4	once	TRBJ1-2	-	TGTGCCAGCAGCTACGAGGACAGAGATGACTATGGCTACACCTTC	CASSYEDRDDYGYTF
TRBV2	-	TRBJ1-4	TRBD1	TGTGCCAGCAGTGAAGGGACAGGTCCTAATGAAAAACTGTTTTTT	CASSEGTGPNEKLFF
TRBV5-1	-	TRBJ1-4	TRBD1	TGCGCCAGCAGCCCGGGACAGGCTAATGAAAAACTGTTTTTT	CASSPGQANEKLFF
TRBV28	-	TRBJ2-7	TRBD2	TGTGCCAGCAGTCTCCTCCGAGGACTAGTTCACGAGCAGTACTTC	CASSLLRGLVHEQYF
TRBV7-9	-	TRBJ2-3	TRBD1	TGTGCCTCCCCGGGACAGGGAAAAGATACGCAGTATTTT	CASPGQGKDTQYF
TRBV4-1	-	TRBJ2-2	TRBD2	TGCGCCAGCAGCCAAGACGCGGCTAGCGGGGGCCCAGGGACCGGGGAGCTGTTTTTT	CASSQDAASGGPGTGELFF
TRBV6-4	-	TRBJ1-1	TRBD1	TGTGCCAGCAGGGGGGACAGGGGGAACACTGAAGCTTTCTTT	CASRGDRGNTEAFF
TRBV27	-	TRBJ2-3	-	TGTGCCAGCAGTTTATCGATGGACAGCATGGGAGTGTTAGGAGATACGCAGTATTTT	CASSLSMDSMGVLGDTQYF
TRBV14	-	TRBJ2-1	TRBD1	TGTGCCAGCAGCCAAGATACAGGGGACAATGAGCAGTTCTTC	CASSQDTGDNEQFF
TRBV5-1	-	TRBJ2-1	-	TGCGCCAGCTCCCTCCGACTAAGCCGCAATGAGCAGTTCTTC	CASSLRLSRNEQFF
TRBV6-1	-	TRBJ2-3	-	TGTGCCAGCAGTGAAGGTTCTCCGGAGGGAGGCCCCGCGGATACGCAGTATTTT	CASSEGSPEGGPADTQYF
TRBV25-1	-	TRBJ1-1	TRBD1	TGTGCCAGCAGTGAATTGGGACAGGGAAAGACTGAAGCTTTCTTT	CASSELGQGKTEAFF
TRBV27	-	TRBJ2-2	-	TGTGCCAGCAGTTTCTTGGCAGGGCAGGAAACCGGGGAGCTGTTTTTT	CASSFLAGQETGELFF
TRBV4-1	-	TRBJ1-2	-	TGCGCCAGCAGCCAAGAGCAGGGGACCTGGTATGGCTACACCTTC	CASSQEQGTWYGYTF
TRBV6-5	-	TRBJ2-7	-	TGTGCCAGCAGTCCCGACACACACGAGCAGTACTTC	CASSPDTHEQYF
TRBV28	-	TRBJ2-7	TRBD2	TGTGCCAGCAGTTTGCCTAGCGGGGGCCCTCCTGCCCTTTTCGAGCAGTACTTC	CASSLPSGGPPALFEQYF
TRBV28	-	TRBJ1-2	-	TGTGCCAGCAGTTTGGTGGTACCCGGCGGGAACTATGGCTACACCTTC	CASSLVVPGGNYGYTF
TRBV7-3	-	TRBJ2-2	TRBD1	TGTGCCAGCAGCTTGAGACAGGGGGCCATCGGGGAGCTGTTTTTT	CASSLRQGAIGELFF
TRBV28	few	TRBJ1-5	-	TGTGCCAGCAGCCCCGCAGGGTTGCGGAATCAGCCCCAGCATTTT	CASSPAGLRNQPQHF
TRBV25-1	-	TRBJ2-2	-	TGTGCCAGCAGTGAATATCCAGCGGGACATGAAGGCGGGGAGCTGTTTTTT	CASSEYPAGHEGGELFF